This T cell receptor beta chain was documented in a study of cytomegalovirus exposure and HLA in healthy donors. Turning to this clone: Its antigen remains unidentified.

Findings of the study overall: There were some V segments, including TRBV6-2 and TRBV6-3, excluded as indistinguishable. Upon later analysis, TCR association rates were observed to vary by HLA locus, being highest for DRB1 and lowest for HLA-C. In vitro checks showed that a few CMV-associated chains really do target CMV antigens.

60 Vbeta and 13 Jbeta primers were used in PCR. Sequencing used immunoSEQ multiplex PCR; TCRdb keeps in-frame clones, though not all of them. The data contain about 140,000 clones, 77% of them singletons. This CDR3 contains 16 residues. Germline V gene sequence: CDR1 SGHDT, CDR2 YYEEEE. With 4 bases clipped from V and 3 bases from J, the junction kept 10 bases outside the gene matches. Sequenced material: PBMCs. The origin of this receptor is a man aged 25 to 40 in good health and CMV-seronegative. The J gene is TRBJ2-1, the V gene TRBV5-6, with 7 bases fitting TRBD1. DNA of the CDR3: TGTGCCAGCAGCAGAATGACAGGGTTTCTCTACAATGAGCAGTTCTTC. It is translated as CASSRMTGFLYNEQFF.